This T cell receptor beta chain was captured in a study of cytotoxic CD8 clonotypes in ibrutinib-treated CLL. Assay used: immunoSEQ multiplex PCR; TCRdb lists only in-frame clones, some missing. The table has about 150,000 clones, about 80% seen once. The V gene's germline CDR1 is SGHKS and CDR2 YYEKEE (reference sequence). CDR3 length equals 14 residues. V was clipped by 0 bases and J by 6 bases, with 7 bases between them. This clone came up a few times. The sequencing used PBMCs, collected after 24 months of ibrutinib treatment. The source is a human donor with chronic lymphocytic leukemia. V is TRBV5-5 and J is TRBJ1-6; D gene ambiguous. The CDR3: CASSLGNPNSPLHF. CDR3 DNA: TGTGCCAGCAGCTTGGGGAACCCTAATTCACCCCTCCACTTT.